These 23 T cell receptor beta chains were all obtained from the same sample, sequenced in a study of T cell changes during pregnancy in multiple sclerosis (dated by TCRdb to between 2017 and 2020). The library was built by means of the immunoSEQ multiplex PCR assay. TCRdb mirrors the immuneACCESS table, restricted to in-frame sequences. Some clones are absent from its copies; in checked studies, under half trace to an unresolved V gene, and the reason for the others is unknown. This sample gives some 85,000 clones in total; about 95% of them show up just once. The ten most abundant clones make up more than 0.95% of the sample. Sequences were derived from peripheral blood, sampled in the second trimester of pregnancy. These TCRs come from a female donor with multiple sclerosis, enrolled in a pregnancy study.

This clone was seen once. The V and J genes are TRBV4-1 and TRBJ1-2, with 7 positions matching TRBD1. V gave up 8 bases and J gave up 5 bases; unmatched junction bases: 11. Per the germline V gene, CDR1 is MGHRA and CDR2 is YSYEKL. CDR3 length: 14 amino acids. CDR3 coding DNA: TGCGCCAGCGCTCCACCGGGACAGATTTATGGCTACACCTTC. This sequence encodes CASAPPGQIYGYTF.

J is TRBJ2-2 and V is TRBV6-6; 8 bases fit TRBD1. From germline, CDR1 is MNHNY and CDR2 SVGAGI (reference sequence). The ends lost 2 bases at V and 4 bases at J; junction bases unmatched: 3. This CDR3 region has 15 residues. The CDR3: CASSYVQGATGELFF. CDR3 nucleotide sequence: TGTGCCAGCAGTTACGTGCAGGGGGCCACCGGGGAGCTGTTTTTT.

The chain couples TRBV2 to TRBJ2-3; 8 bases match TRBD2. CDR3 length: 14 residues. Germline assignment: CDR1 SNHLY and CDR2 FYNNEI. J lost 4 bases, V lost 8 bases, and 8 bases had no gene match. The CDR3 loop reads CASLGTRAPDTQYF. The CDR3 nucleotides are TGTGCCAGCCTCGGGACTAGAGCACCAGATACGCAGTATTTT.

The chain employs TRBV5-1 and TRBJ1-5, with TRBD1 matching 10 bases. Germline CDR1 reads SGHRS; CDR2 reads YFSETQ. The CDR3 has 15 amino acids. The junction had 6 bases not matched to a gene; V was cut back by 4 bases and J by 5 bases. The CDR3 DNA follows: TGCGCCAGCAGCGAAATGACAGGGGGCCATCAGCCCCAGCATTTT. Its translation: CASSEMTGGHQPQHF. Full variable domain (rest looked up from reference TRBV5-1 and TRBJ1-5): KAGVTQTPRYLIKTRGQQVTLSCSPISGHRSVSWYQQTPGQGLQFLFEYFSETQRNKGNFPGRFSGRQFSNSRSEMNVSTLELGDSALYLCASSEMTGGHQPQHFGDGTRLSIL.

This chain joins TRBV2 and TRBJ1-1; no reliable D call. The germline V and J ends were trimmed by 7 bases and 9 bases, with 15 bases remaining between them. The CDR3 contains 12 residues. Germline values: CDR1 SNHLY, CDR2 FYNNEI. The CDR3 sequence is CASTPLEVKAFF. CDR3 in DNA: TGTGCCAGCACCCCCCTTGAGGTAAAAGCTTTCTTT.

The CDR3 here is CASSPLGTGELFF. The CDR3 nucleotides are TGTGCCAGCAGCCCCCTCGGGACCGGGGAGCTGTTTTTT. The chain combines TRBV7-9 with TRBJ2-2; D ambiguous. The V and J ends lost 5 bases and 5 bases respectively, with 9 bases between them. The CDR3 length is 13 residues. The V gene's germline CDR1 is SEHNR and CDR2 FQNEAQ (reference sequence). Supplemented by reference TRBV7-9 and TRBJ2-2, the full variable domain reads DTGVSQNPRHKITKRGQNVTFRCDPISEHNRLYWYRQTLGQGPEFLTYFQNEAQLEKSRLLSDRFSAERPKGSFSTLEIQRTEQGDSAMYLCASSPLGTGELFFGEGSRLTVL.

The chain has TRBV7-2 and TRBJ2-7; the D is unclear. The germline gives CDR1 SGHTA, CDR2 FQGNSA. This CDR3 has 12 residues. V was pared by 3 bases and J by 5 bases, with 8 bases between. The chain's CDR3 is CASSFLVHEQYF. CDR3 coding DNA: TGTGCCAGCAGCTTCCTTGTTCACGAGCAGTACTTC.

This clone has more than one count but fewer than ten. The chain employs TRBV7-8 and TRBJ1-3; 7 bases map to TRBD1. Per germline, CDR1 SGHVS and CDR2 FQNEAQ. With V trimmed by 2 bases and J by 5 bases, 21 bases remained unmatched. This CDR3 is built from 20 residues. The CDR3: CASSLYPVRTGHTNRNTIYF. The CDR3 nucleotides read TGTGCCAGCAGCTTATATCCTGTGAGGACAGGCCATACCAATCGAAACACCATATATTTT. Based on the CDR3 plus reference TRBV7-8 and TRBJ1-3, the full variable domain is GAGVSQSPRYKVAKRGQDVALRCDPISGHVSLFWYQQALGQGPEFLTYFQNEAQLDKSGLPSDRFFAERPEGSVSTLKIQRTQQEDSAVYLCASSLYPVRTGHTNRNTIYFGEGSWLTVV.

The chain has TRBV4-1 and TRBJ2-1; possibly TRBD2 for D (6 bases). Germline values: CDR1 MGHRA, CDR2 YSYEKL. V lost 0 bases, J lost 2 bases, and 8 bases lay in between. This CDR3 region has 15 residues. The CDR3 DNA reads TGCGCCAGCAGCCAAGATGGGGGGACCTACAATGAGCAGTTCTTC. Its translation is CASSQDGGTYNEQFF.

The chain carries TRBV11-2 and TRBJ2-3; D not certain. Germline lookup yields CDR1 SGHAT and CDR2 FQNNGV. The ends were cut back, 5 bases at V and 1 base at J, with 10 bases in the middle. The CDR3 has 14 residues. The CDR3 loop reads CASSTTLGTDTQYF. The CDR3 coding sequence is TGTGCCAGCAGCACTACTCTAGGCACAGATACGCAGTATTTT.

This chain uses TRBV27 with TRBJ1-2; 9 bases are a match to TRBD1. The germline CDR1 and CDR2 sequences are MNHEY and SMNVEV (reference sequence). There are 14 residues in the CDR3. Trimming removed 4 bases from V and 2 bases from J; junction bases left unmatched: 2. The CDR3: CASSWDRVNYGYTF. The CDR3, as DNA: TGTGCCAGCAGTTGGGACAGGGTAAACTATGGCTACACCTTC.

The CDR3 region is CASSPRRQQGITEAFF. DNA of the CDR3: TGTGCCAGCAGCCCCAGGCGTCAACAGGGGATAACTGAAGCTTTCTTT. J is TRBJ1-1 and V is TRBV14; TRBD1 aligns across 7 bases. Germline-derived CDR1 and CDR2 are SGHDN and FVKESK. CDR3 size: 16 residues. V lost 4 bases to trimming and J lost 5 bases; unmatched junction nucleotides: 13.

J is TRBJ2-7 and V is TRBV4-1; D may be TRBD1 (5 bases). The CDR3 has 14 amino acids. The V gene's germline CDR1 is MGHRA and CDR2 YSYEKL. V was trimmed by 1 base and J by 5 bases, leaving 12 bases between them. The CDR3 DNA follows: TGCGCCAGCAGCCAAGCACAGGTTCTAAACGAGCAGTACTTC. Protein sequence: CASSQAQVLNEQYF.

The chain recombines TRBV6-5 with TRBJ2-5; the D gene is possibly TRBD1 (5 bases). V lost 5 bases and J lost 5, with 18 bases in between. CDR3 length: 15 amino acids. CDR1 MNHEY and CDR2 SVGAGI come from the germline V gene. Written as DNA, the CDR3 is TGTGCCAGCAGTGCCTGGGGCAGGGCAGGGGAGACCCAGTACTTC. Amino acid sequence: CASSAWGRAGETQYF.

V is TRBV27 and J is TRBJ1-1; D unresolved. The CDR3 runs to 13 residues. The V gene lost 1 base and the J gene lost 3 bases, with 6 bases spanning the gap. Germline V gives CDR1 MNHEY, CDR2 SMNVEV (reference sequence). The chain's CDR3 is CASSLFPDTEAFF. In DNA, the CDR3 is TGTGCCAGCAGTTTATTTCCGGACACTGAAGCTTTCTTT.

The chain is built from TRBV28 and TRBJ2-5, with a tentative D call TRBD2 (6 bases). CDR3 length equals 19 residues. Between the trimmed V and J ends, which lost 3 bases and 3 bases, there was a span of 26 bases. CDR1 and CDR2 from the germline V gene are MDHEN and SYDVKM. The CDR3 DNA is TGTGCCAGCAGTTTCACGCGACAGCAAAGCCGGGACTTAAAAGAGACCCAGTACTTC. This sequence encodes CASSFTRQQSRDLKETQYF.

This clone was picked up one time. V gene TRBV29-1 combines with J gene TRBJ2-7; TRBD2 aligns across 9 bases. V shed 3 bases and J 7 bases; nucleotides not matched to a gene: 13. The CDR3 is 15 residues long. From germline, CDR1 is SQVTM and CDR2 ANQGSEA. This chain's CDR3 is CSVDHSAGGQEEQYF. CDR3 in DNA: TGCAGCGTTGACCATTCGGCGGGAGGGCAAGAAGAGCAGTACTTC.

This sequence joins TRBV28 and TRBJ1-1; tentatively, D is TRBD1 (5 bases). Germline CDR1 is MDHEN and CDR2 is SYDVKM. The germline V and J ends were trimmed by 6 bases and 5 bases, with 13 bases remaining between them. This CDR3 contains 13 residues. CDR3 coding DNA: TGTGCCAGCAGCGCCCGACGGGGGACTGAAGCTTTCTTT. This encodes CASSARRGTEAFF.

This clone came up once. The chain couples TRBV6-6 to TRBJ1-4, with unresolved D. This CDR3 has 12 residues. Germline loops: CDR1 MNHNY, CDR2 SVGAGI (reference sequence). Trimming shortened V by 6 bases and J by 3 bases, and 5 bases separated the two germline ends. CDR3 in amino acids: CASRRANEKLFF. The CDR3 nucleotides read TGTGCCAGCAGGCGGGCTAATGAAAAACTGTTTTTT.

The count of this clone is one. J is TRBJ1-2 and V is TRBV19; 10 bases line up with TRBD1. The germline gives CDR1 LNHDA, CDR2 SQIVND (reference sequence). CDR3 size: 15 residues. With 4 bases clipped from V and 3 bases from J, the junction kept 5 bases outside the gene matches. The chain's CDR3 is CASSTDRGPYYGYTF. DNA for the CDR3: TGTGCCAGTAGTACCGACAGGGGGCCTTACTATGGCTACACCTTC.

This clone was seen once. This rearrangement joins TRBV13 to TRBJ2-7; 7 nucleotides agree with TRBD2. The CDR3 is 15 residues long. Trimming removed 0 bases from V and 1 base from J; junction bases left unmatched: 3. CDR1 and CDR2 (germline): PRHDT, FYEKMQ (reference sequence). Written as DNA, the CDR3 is TGTGCCAGCAGCTTAGGGGCTAGCGGTTCCTACGAGCAGTACTTC. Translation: CASSLGASGSYEQYF.

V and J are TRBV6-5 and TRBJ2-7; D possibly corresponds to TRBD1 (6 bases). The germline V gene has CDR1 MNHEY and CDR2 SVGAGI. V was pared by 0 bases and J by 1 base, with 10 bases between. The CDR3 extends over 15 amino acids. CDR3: CASSYSIGQSYEQYF. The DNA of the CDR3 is TGTGCCAGCAGTTACTCGATAGGACAGTCCTACGAGCAGTACTTC.

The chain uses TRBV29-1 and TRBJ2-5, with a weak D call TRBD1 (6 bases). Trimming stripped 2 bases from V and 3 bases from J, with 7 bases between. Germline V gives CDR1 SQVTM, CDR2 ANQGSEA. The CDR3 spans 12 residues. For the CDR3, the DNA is TGCAGCGTTGAACGACAGGAAGAGACCCAGTACTTC. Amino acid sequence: CSVERQEETQYF. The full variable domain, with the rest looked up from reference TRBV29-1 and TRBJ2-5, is SAVISQKPSRDICQRGTSLTIQCQVDSQVTMMFWYRQQPGQSLTLIATANQGSEATYESGFVIDKFPISRPNLTFSTLTVSNMSPEDSSIYLCSVERQEETQYFGPGTRLLVL.